The 27 T cell receptor beta chains below all came from one sample that was sequenced in a study of blood T cell repertoires in COVID-19. Clones were read by immunoSEQ multiplex PCR, and TCRdb kept only the in-frame ones, dropping some. This table has about 250,000 clones, about 80% appearing once. Sequencing was done on a sample of peripheral blood. The receptor set was obtained from an older man with acute or convalescent COVID-19.

The table lists this clone with a few counts. The chain uses TRBV7-9 and TRBJ2-7, with 9 bases matching TRBD1. This CDR3 comprises 18 residues. In germline, CDR1 is SEHNR, CDR2 FQNEAQ (reference sequence). The ends lost 5 bases at V and 2 bases at J; junction bases unmatched: 16. In DNA form, the CDR3 reads TGTGCCAGCAGCCATCCGGGACAGGGAATGAAATTTACCTACGAGCAGTACTTC. Encoded protein: CASSHPGQGMKFTYEQYF.

The chain recombines TRBV19 with TRBJ2-3; D is possibly TRBD2 (6 bases). V lost 7 bases to trimming and J lost 1 base, with 9 bases between them. Germline CDR1 is LNHDA and CDR2 is SQIVND (reference sequence). This CDR3 has 13 residues. The CDR3 reads CASKASGTDTQYF. DNA for the CDR3: TGTGCCAGTAAAGCTAGCGGCACAGATACGCAGTATTTT.

The chain carries TRBV7-2 and TRBJ2-7; 7 nucleotides agree with TRBD1. This CDR3 is built from 16 residues. With V trimmed by 2 bases and J by 1 base, 8 bases remained unmatched. Germline lookup yields CDR1 SGHTA and CDR2 FQGNSA. The CDR3 protein is CASSLSGQVGSYEQYF. The CDR3 DNA reads TGTGCCAGCAGCTTATCCGGACAGGTGGGATCCTACGAGCAGTACTTC.

This chain connects TRBV30 to TRBJ1-5; tentative D call: TRBD1 (5 bases). The V gene lost 5 bases and the J gene lost 0 bases, with 20 bases spanning the gap. The germline V gene encodes CDR1 GTSNPN and CDR2 SVGIG (reference sequence). The CDR3 runs to 17 residues. The CDR3 region is CAWLDTSGPYSNQPQHF. The CDR3 DNA reads as TGTGCCTGGCTGGACACTAGCGGGCCATATAGCAATCAGCCCCAGCATTTT.

The chain uses TRBV5-1 and TRBJ2-7, with D possibly TRBD1 on 6 matching bases. Trimming left V 0 bases short and J 4 bases short, with 11 bases between. CDR3 length: 14 residues. Germline-derived CDR1 and CDR2 are SGHRS and YFSETQ. The CDR3, as DNA: TGCGCCAGCAGCTTGGACTCAGGGGTATACGAGCAGTACTTC. Protein sequence: CASSLDSGVYEQYF.

CDR3 region: CASGEAQQPQHF. DNA for the CDR3: TGTGCCAGCGGGGAGGCTCAACAGCCCCAGCATTTT. The chain carries TRBV6-5 and TRBJ1-5; D is unclear. This CDR3 has 12 residues. V was pared by 8 bases and J by 7 bases, with 12 bases between. Germline values: CDR1 MNHEY, CDR2 SVGAGI.

The V call is TRBV28, the J call TRBJ1-2, with D unclear. The CDR3 is 13 amino acids. Per germline, CDR1 MDHEN and CDR2 SYDVKM. V was trimmed by 9 bases and J by 4 bases, leaving 15 bases between them. As DNA, the CDR3 is TGTGCCAGTTCCTGGGCAGGCTCCTATGGCTACACCTTC. Its protein is CASSWAGSYGYTF.

V usage is TRBV13 and J usage is TRBJ2-7; D unresolved. Deletions cut 2 bases from V and 7 bases from J, with 18 bases between. The CDR3 contains 15 residues. Germline V CDR1 and CDR2: PRHDT, FYEKMQ (reference sequence). CDR3 in amino acids: CASSLRFRVYAEQYF. In nucleotides, the CDR3 is TGTGCCAGCAGCTTAAGGTTCCGGGTCTACGCTGAGCAGTACTTC. Drawing the rest from reference TRBV13 and TRBJ2-7, the complete variable domain is AAGVIQSPRHLIKEKRETATLKCYPIPRHDTVYWYQQGPGQDPQFLISFYEKMQSDKGSIPDRFSAQQFSDYHSELNMSSLELGDSALYFCASSLRFRVYAEQYFGPGTRLTVT.

V gene TRBV4-2 combines with J gene TRBJ2-1; D is uncertain. This CDR3 spans 14 amino acids. The V gene lost 0 bases and the J gene lost 1 base, with 4 bases spanning the gap. Germline CDR1 LGHNA, CDR2 YNFKEQ. DNA for the CDR3: TGTGCCAGCAGCCAAGACAGGTCCTACAATGAGCAGTTCTTC. This gives the protein CASSQDRSYNEQFF.

The chain links TRBV3-1 (or the pseudogene TRBV3-2) to TRBJ2-2, with 8 bases identical to TRBD1. CDR3 length: 17 amino acids. The V segment lost 1 base and the J segment 5 bases; nucleotides outside the gene matches: 9. Germline assignment: CDR1 LGHDT and CDR2 YNNKEL (reference sequence). This CDR3 is CASSQAFRTGLTGELFF. CDR3 DNA sequence: TGTGCCAGCAGCCAAGCTTTTCGGACAGGGCTAACCGGGGAGCTGTTTTTT.

V usage is TRBV19 and J usage is TRBJ1-1, with 9 positions matching TRBD1. After removal of 6 bases from V and 1 base from J, the junction contained 3 bases not matched to a gene. The germline V gene has CDR1 LNHDA and CDR2 SQIVND (reference sequence). The CDR3 has 14 amino acids. In nucleotides, the CDR3 is TGTGCCAGTAGCTTGGGACAGGGGAACACTGAAGCTTTCTTT. It is translated as CASSLGQGNTEAFF.

This clone was detected only a few times. The chain couples TRBV7-9 to TRBJ1-5; no definite D call. This CDR3 region has 14 residues. Trimming took off 5 bases at V and 1 base at J, with 9 bases between the two ends. Germline CDR1 SEHNR, CDR2 FQNEAQ (reference sequence). As DNA, the CDR3 is TGTGCCAGCAGCGATGGGAGGAGCAATCAGCCCCAGCATTTT. It is translated as CASSDGRSNQPQHF. Based on the CDR3 plus reference TRBV7-9 and TRBJ1-5, the full variable domain is DTGVSQNPRHKITKRGQNVTFRCDPISEHNRLYWYRQTLGQGPEFLTYFQNEAQLEKSRLLSDRFSAERPKGSFSTLEIQRTEQGDSAMYLCASSDGRSNQPQHFGDGTRLSIL.

In DNA, the CDR3 is TGTGCCAGCAGCGTAGCTCAGGGGCATAATTCACCCCTCCACTTT. This translates into CASSVAQGHNSPLHF. V gene TRBV9 combines with J gene TRBJ1-6; possibly TRBD1 for D (6 bases). The CDR3 spans 15 residues. The germline V gene has CDR1 SGDLS and CDR2 YYNGEE. V gave up 0 bases and J gave up 5 bases, with 9 bases separating them.

In its sample, this clone was seen once. The V gene is TRBV6-1, the J gene TRBJ2-7; 7 bases fit TRBD1. The CDR3 has 13 amino acids. V trimming: 0 bases; J trimming: 9 bases; junction bases outside the gene matches: 5. Germline V gene lookup returns CDR1 MNHNS and CDR2 SASEGT. The CDR3 nucleotides are TGTGCCAGCAGTGAAGCCAACAGGGACAGGCAGTACTTC. Protein sequence: CASSEANRDRQYF.

J is TRBJ1-2 and V is TRBV6-4; TRBD1 matches 10 bases. This CDR3 comprises 12 residues. With 6 bases clipped from V and 8 bases from J, the junction kept 3 bases outside the gene matches. Germline values: CDR1 MRHNA, CDR2 SNTAGT. CDR3 nucleotide sequence: TGTGCCAGCAGGGGACAGGGGAAGGGCTACACCTTC. Its protein product is CASRGQGKGYTF.

In this sample, this clone turned up a few times. The V gene is TRBV27, the J gene TRBJ2-5, with a weak D call TRBD1 (6 bases). Germline CDR1 and CDR2: MNHEY and SMNVEV (reference sequence). V gave up 3 bases and J gave up 3 bases, with 11 bases separating them. The CDR3 sequence is 14 residues long. The CDR3 coding sequence is TGTGCCAGCAGTTTGCGGACAGAAAAAGAGACCCAGTACTTC. The encoded protein is CASSLRTEKETQYF.

The chain has TRBV7-2 and TRBJ2-7; 8 bases fit TRBD1. CDR1 SGHTA and CDR2 FQGNSA come from the germline V gene. This CDR3 is 15 amino acids long. After removal of 1 base from V and 3 bases from J, the junction contained 5 bases not matched to a gene. CDR3 sequence: CASSLVSQGGYEQYF. DNA of the CDR3: TGTGCCAGCAGCTTAGTTTCACAGGGGGGCTACGAGCAGTACTTC.

The count of this clone is one. The chain recombines TRBV6-5 with TRBJ1-2, with D uncertain. Germline V lookup: CDR1 MNHEY, CDR2 SVGAGI. CDR3 length: 14 amino acids. V lost 6 bases, J lost 7 bases, and 18 bases lay in between. For the CDR3, the DNA is TGTGCCAGCAGCCTTGGTGCTACGACTATTGGCTACACCTTC. Residues: CASSLGATTIGYTF.

V gene TRBV20-1 combines with J gene TRBJ2-2, with D unclear. From germline, CDR1 is DFQATT and CDR2 SNEGSKA (reference sequence). V gave up 5 bases and J gave up 8 bases, with 9 bases separating them. There are 11 residues in the CDR3. The CDR3, as DNA: TGCAGTGCTCCTAGAAAAGGGGAGCTGTTTTTT. It encodes CSAPRKGELFF.

V and J are TRBV4-1 and TRBJ1-2; 11 nucleotides match TRBD1. Germline lookup yields CDR1 MGHRA and CDR2 YSYEKL. The CDR3 has 16 residues. Germline trimming cut 5 bases from V and 5 bases from J; bases unmatched to any gene: 10. CDR3 sequence reads: CASSAGGTGGSYGYTF. The CDR3 DNA reads TGCGCCAGCAGCGCAGGGGGGACAGGGGGTTCGTATGGCTACACCTTC.

The rearrangement uses TRBV29-1 and TRBJ1-1; no clear D gene. Looked up from germline, CDR1 is SQVTM and CDR2 is ANQGSEA. The V end lost 0 bases, the J end lost 1 base, and 6 bases lay between the germline ends. The CDR3 has 13 amino acids. The CDR3 bases are TGCAGCGTTGAAGAGCGTCAGAACACTGAAGCTTTCTTT. Protein product: CSVEERQNTEAFF.

This clone was seen more than once but under ten times. The V call is TRBV11-1, the J call TRBJ1-1; 10 bases are shared with TRBD1. V shed 1 base and J 7 bases; nucleotides not matched to a gene: 6. The CDR3 is 15 residues long. CDR1 is SGHAT, CDR2 FQDESV, per germline (reference sequence). CDR3 loop: CASSLERGQGNEAFF. The CDR3 coding sequence is TGTGCCAGCAGCTTAGAAAGGGGACAGGGGAATGAAGCTTTCTTT.

CDR3 bases: TGTGCCAGCAGCTCGGACTTGAACTATGGCTACACCTTC. Residues: CASSSDLNYGYTF. The rearrangement uses TRBV11-2 and TRBJ1-2; D call uncertain. Germline V CDR1 and CDR2: SGHAT, FQNNGV. Trimming shortened V by 4 bases and J by 2 bases, and 8 bases separated the two germline ends. The CDR3 runs to 13 residues.

The V and J genes are TRBV21-1 and TRBJ2-7; the table names TRBD2, a call not compared with the DNA. TRBV21-1 is annotated as a pseudogene. The CDR3 length is 18 residues. CDR3 sequence reads: CASSNLACVVGLSYEQYF. The DNA for the CDR3 is TGTGCCAGCAGCAACCTAGCCTGTGTTGTGGGATTGTCCTACGAGCAGTACTTC.

CDR3 amino acids: CASSLPPWPYNEQFF. Written as DNA, the CDR3 is TGTGCCAGCAGCTTACCCCCCTGGCCCTACAATGAGCAGTTCTTC. The rearrangement joins TRBV7-2 to TRBJ2-1; no reliable D call. The CDR3 runs to 15 residues. Per germline, CDR1 SGHTA and CDR2 FQGNSA. The germline V and J ends were trimmed by 2 bases and 2 bases, with 10 bases remaining between them.

The chain has TRBV19 and TRBJ1-5, with D possibly matching TRBD1 (5 bases). Germline CDR1 reads LNHDA; CDR2 reads SQIVND (reference sequence). The CDR3 covers 15 residues. Trimming stripped 2 bases from V and 0 bases from J, with 8 bases between. Here the CDR3 reads CASSISRDSNQPQHF. In DNA form, the CDR3 reads TGTGCCAGTAGTATAAGCAGGGATAGCAATCAGCCCCAGCATTTT.

The chain combines TRBV7-9 with TRBJ1-5; a weak D match, TRBD1 (6 bases). CDR1 is SEHNR, CDR2 FQNEAQ, per germline (reference sequence). Deletions cut 4 bases from V and 2 bases from J, with 12 bases between. The CDR3 runs to 15 residues. DNA for the CDR3: TGTGCCAGCAGCTCCACAGGGTTTCGCAATCAGCCCCAGCATTTT. It is translated as CASSSTGFRNQPQHF.